This T cell receptor (beta chain) was sequenced during a study of cytomegalovirus exposure and HLA in healthy donors. General study findings and limits: Most TCRs appeared rarely, but some public TCRs recurred in many donors. The availability of immune exposure information extended only to CMV serostatus. In a later analysis, HLA-associated TCR beta chains were more clonally expanded than equally common others.

Use of 60 Vbeta and 13 Jbeta primers characterized the PCR. The repertoire was sequenced with immunoSEQ multiplex PCR; TCRdb's copy has only in-frame clones and lacks some. The sample lists just under 95,000 clones, roughly 81% occurring once. As regards this clone: The antigen remains unidentified.

What was sequenced was PBMCs. The clonotype comes from a woman younger than 30 in good health and CMV-seropositive.

This CDR3 is CASSLLTNLRRDSNTDTQYF. In DNA form, the CDR3 reads TGTGCCAGCAGTTTACTAACGAACCTCCGCCGGGACAGCAACACAGATACGCAGTATTTT. This chain links TRBV28 with TRBJ2-3; 7 bases line up with TRBD1. Germline loops: CDR1 MDHEN, CDR2 SYDVKM. This CDR3 has 20 amino acids. J was trimmed by 2 bases and V by 2 bases; bases with no gene match: 19.